This T cell receptor beta chain was sequenced in a study of glioma-infiltrating T cells after dendritic cell vaccination. Overall study: Dendritic cell vaccination trial patients had either newly diagnosed or recurrent glioblastoma. Autologous tumor lysate was loaded overnight onto monocyte-derived dendritic cells grown approximately seven days with IL-4 and GM-CSF.

Time point noted: after dendritic cell vaccination, including at tumor progression/relapse. All glioblastoma patients lacked an isocitrate dehydrogenase mutation. There are a few counts of this clone. Amplification used 60 V beta primers and 13 J beta primers. Data came from immunoSEQ multiplex PCR; TCRdb stores just in-frame clones and leaves some out. This table has around 60,000 clones, about nine tenths appearing once. V lost 0 bases to trimming and J lost 0 bases, with 8 bases between them. Per germline, CDR1 LNHNV and CDR2 YYDKDF (reference sequence). CDR3 length equals 15 residues. The material sequenced was blood, taken after dendritic cell vaccination. V gene TRBV15 combines with J gene TRBJ1-1; no reliable D call. The receptor comes from a human donor with glioblastoma. The CDR3 DNA reads as TGTGCCACCAGCAGAGATGTGACTGTGAACACTGAAGCTTTCTTT. Amino acid sequence: CATSRDVTVNTEAFF.